This TCR beta chain was sequenced during a study of post-analysis software for immune sequencing data. Findings and caveats of the study: Five or six TRBV segments were significantly more frequent in patients than in controls. TRBV5-6, TRBV5-1 and TRBV20-1 were among these segments.

This CDR3 is 15 amino acids long. Looked up from germline, CDR1 is SEHNR and CDR2 is FQNEAQ (reference sequence). TCR beta cDNA libraries had unique molecular identifiers. One entry per CDR3 protein results from TCRdb running MiXCR on the PCR reads. Among about 430,000 distinct CDR3 sequences listed, about 40% were seen once. This clonotype was detected once. Its specificity is unknown. The TCR was taken from a girl under 10 years old with multiple sclerosis. This chain connects TRBV7-9 to TRBJ2-7; D gene unclear. The assigned J gene may be wrong: the sequence end matches TRBJ2-5 better. Sequenced: blood. In nucleotides, the CDR3 is TGTGCCAGCAGCTTCTTGCGGCAGCCGAGGCAGACCCAGTACTTC. It translates to CASSFLRQPRQTQYF.